The 23 T cell receptor beta chains reported below all come from one sample, sequenced in a study of PD-1 blockade in classical Hodgkin lymphoma (dated by TCRdb to between 2020 and 2021). Libraries were constructed by the immunoSEQ multiplex PCR assay. TCRdb provides this immuneACCESS table in a form limited to in-frame rearrangements. Some clones are lacking; in checked studies, under half of them reflect an unresolved V gene, and why the rest are absent is not known. This sample holds about 30,000 clones; approximately 80% were observed only once. The ten largest make up around 20% of the sample. Taken with the paper, the label for time point translates to: cycle 4 day 1 (C4D1), after 6 weeks of nivolumab. Every trial patient had relapsed after autologous stem cell transplantation, and cohorts A, B and C differed in prior brentuximab vedotin exposure. The source material was peripheral blood mononuclear cells (PBMCs), sampled before the fourth cycle of nivolumab. The receptors shown here come from a human donor with classical Hodgkin lymphoma.

CDR3 nucleotides: TGTGCCATCAGTTTTCCGGGACAGGATAGTCCCAGGTCCTACAATGAGCAGTTCTTC. Protein: CAISFPGQDSPRSYNEQFF. This chain links TRBV10-3 with TRBJ2-1; 8 nucleotides line up with TRBD1. Germline V CDR1 and CDR2: ENHRY, SYGVKD. The trim removed 5 bases at V and 1 base at J, leaving 16 bases unmatched. This CDR3 region has 19 residues.

This clone has only a few counts. This rearrangement joins TRBV12-5 to TRBJ2-5; perhaps TRBD1 as D (5 bases). Germline CDR1 is LGHNT and CDR2 is FRNRAP. The CDR3 length is 12 residues. Trimming left V 6 bases short and J 5 bases short, with 10 bases between. CDR3 sequence: CASGQPGETQYF. CDR3 DNA sequence: TGTGCTAGTGGCCAACCAGGGGAGACCCAGTACTTC.

V gene TRBV11-1 combines with J gene TRBJ1-5; maybe TRBD1 (5 bases). Germline lookup yields CDR1 SGHAT and CDR2 FQDESV (reference sequence). The CDR3 covers 15 residues. The V end lost 5 bases, the J end lost 0 bases, and 11 bases lay between the germline ends. CDR3 sequence (DNA): TGTGCCAGCAGCGCGGGACGGAGTAGCAATCAGCCCCAGCATTTT. It encodes CASSAGRSSNQPQHF.

The genes are TRBV4-1 and TRBJ1-2; no reliable D call. This CDR3 comprises 15 residues. Trimming pared 0 bases from V and 5 bases from J, leaving 13 bases between. The germline CDR1 and CDR2 sequences are MGHRA and YSYEKL. Here the CDR3 reads CASSQDQNRNYGYTF. In DNA, the CDR3 is TGCGCCAGCAGCCAAGATCAAAATCGGAATTATGGCTACACCTTC.

V usage is TRBV12-5 and J usage is TRBJ2-2; the match to TRBD1 covers 9 bases. The CDR3 has 16 amino acids. V was pared by 6 bases and J by 0 bases, with 5 bases of the junction left unmatched. From germline, CDR1 is LGHNT and CDR2 FRNRAP. The CDR3 spells CASGPTGGANTGELFF. The CDR3 DNA follows: TGTGCTAGTGGGCCAACAGGGGGCGCGAACACCGGGGAGCTGTTTTTT.

This clone was seen only once. CDR3 amino acids: CASSEPGGYGYTF. The CDR3 region has the DNA TGTGCCAGCAGCGAACCAGGGGGGTATGGCTACACCTTC. V usage is TRBV11-2 and J usage is TRBJ1-2, with TRBD1 matching 7 bases. V was clipped by 5 bases and J by 5 bases; unmatched bases: 5. The CDR3 totals 13 residues. Germline values: CDR1 SGHAT, CDR2 FQNNGV.

The genes are TRBV18 and TRBJ1-2; 8 positions match TRBD1. The germline V gene encodes CDR1 KGHSH and CDR2 LQKENI. The length of the CDR3 is 15 residues. V gave up 4 bases and J gave up 6 bases; unmatched junction bases: 10. The CDR3 is CASSLDRAPGDGYTF. The CDR3 nucleotides are TGTGCCAGCTCACTGGACAGGGCCCCAGGGGATGGCTACACCTTC. Filled out from reference TRBV18 and TRBJ1-2, the complete variable domain reads NAGVMQNPRHLVRRRGQEARLRCSPMKGHSHVYWYRQLPEEGLKFMVYLQKENIIDESGMPKERFSAEFPKEGPSILRIQQVVRGDSAAYFCASSLDRAPGDGYTFGSGTRLTVV.

The chain joins TRBV5-1 to TRBJ1-4; unclear D gene. CDR1 is SGHRS and CDR2 is YFSETQ in the germline V gene. This CDR3 spans 14 amino acids. V lost 4 bases and J 7 bases, leaving 14 bases between the germline ends. The DNA for the CDR3 is TGCGCCAGCAGCCTCGGCCCCGGTAGTGAAAAACTGTTTTTT. Encoded protein: CASSLGPGSEKLFF.

V is TRBV11-2 and J is TRBJ1-6; D is unresolved. This CDR3 contains 16 residues. Germline V gives CDR1 SGHAT, CDR2 FQNNGV. Deletions cut 0 bases from V and 7 bases from J, with 13 bases between. For the CDR3, the DNA is TGTGCCAGCAGCTTAGAGGTAAAAGGGAGGAATTCACCCCTCCACTTT. As protein: CASSLEVKGRNSPLHF.

The V and J genes are TRBV18 and TRBJ1-1, with D perhaps matching TRBD1 (5 bases). Trimming pared 0 bases from V and 4 bases from J, leaving 12 bases between. Germline lookup yields CDR1 KGHSH and CDR2 LQKENI. This CDR3 is 15 amino acids long. CDR3 sequence reads: CASSPPIPGITEAFF. The DNA of the CDR3 is TGTGCCAGCTCACCACCCATCCCAGGGATCACTGAAGCTTTCTTT.

This clone was seen a few times. V gene TRBV28 combines with J gene TRBJ2-5; D gene unclear. Trimming left V 6 bases short and J 5 bases short, with 16 bases between. The CDR3 runs to 14 residues. CDR1 is MDHEN, CDR2 SYDVKM, per germline. CDR3 bases: TGTGCCAGCAGGCCGATCAGGTATCATGAGACCCAGTACTTC. Protein sequence: CASRPIRYHETQYF. Variable domain in full (rest from reference TRBV28 and TRBJ2-5): DVKVTQSSRYLVKRTGEKVFLECVQDMDHENMFWYRQDPGLGLRLIYFSYDVKMKEKGDIPEGYSVSREKKERFSLILESASTNQTSMYLCASRPIRYHETQYFGPGTRLLVL.

V gene TRBV21-1 combines with J gene TRBJ2-3; TRBD1 was called by the table and not checked on the DNA. TRBV21-1 has pseudogene status. The CDR3 has 18 amino acids. CDR3 coding DNA: TGTGCCAGCAGCAACCCTGACAGGGAAGGCTACGGCACAGATACGCAGTATTTT. It encodes CASSNPDREGYGTDTQYF.

The gene calls are TRBV4-1 and TRBJ2-2, with D possibly matching TRBD1 (6 bases). CDR3 size: 16 residues. V was clipped by 2 bases and J by 7 bases, with 17 bases between them. CDR1 MGHRA and CDR2 YSYEKL come from the germline V gene. The CDR3 sequence: CASSQSRGFGGGELFF. CDR3 DNA: TGCGCCAGCAGCCAATCCAGGGGTTTTGGCGGCGGGGAGCTGTTTTTT.

The chain couples TRBV19 to TRBJ2-3; TRBD1 might be the D (6 bases). The CDR3 is 18 residues long. Germline V gene data show CDR1 as LNHDA and CDR2 as SQIVND (reference sequence). V lost 8 bases to trimming and J lost 8 bases, with 32 bases between them. The CDR3 DNA sequence: TGTGCCAGTGCCTACACCGGGGCAGGGGTGGGGTATGCGGGTACGCAGTATTTT. The encoded protein is CASAYTGAGVGYAGTQYF.

V and J are TRBV10-3 and TRBJ2-3; D might be TRBD2 (5 bases). This CDR3 has 13 amino acids. V lost 8 bases and J lost 3, with 12 bases in between. The germline CDR1 and CDR2 sequences are ENHRY and SYGVKD. CDR3 coding DNA: TGTGCCATCTCCCGGGATATTACAGATACGCAGTATTTT. It specifies CAISRDITDTQYF.

The V and J genes are TRBV5-1 and TRBJ2-5; D uncertain. The CDR3 loop spans 13 amino acids. V was trimmed by 2 bases and J by 2 bases, leaving 7 bases between them. CDR1 is SGHRS and CDR2 is YFSETQ in the germline V gene. The CDR3 nucleotides are TGCGCCAGCAGCTTAAGGACGCAAGAGACCCAGTACTTC. Residues: CASSLRTQETQYF.

This clone was recorded a few times. No conserved phenylalanine or tryptophan is present at the end of the CDR3, so a read error is the likely explanation. No DNA is shown, since the ends of the CDR3 on it are uncertain; the CDR3 is the one TCRdb lists. V is TRBV14 and J is TRBJ2-7. Germline CDR1 is SGHDN and CDR2 is FVKESK. The CDR3 spans 13 amino acids, including both terminal residues. This CDR3 reads CASSQGSNSRLLS.

The chain links TRBV11-2 to TRBJ2-1; D gene unclear. Between the trimmed V and J ends, which lost 3 bases and 0 bases, there was a span of 6 bases. CDR1 and CDR2 (germline): SGHAT, FQNNGV. CDR3 length equals 14 residues. The chain's CDR3 is CASSLVLSYNEQFF. Written as DNA, the CDR3 is TGTGCCAGCAGCTTGGTACTCTCCTACAATGAGCAGTTCTTC. Variable domain in full (rest from reference TRBV11-2 and TRBJ2-1): EAGVAQSPRYKIIEKRQSVAFWCNPISGHATLYWYQQILGQGPKLLIQFQNNGVVDDSQLPKDRFSAERLKGVDSTLKIQPAKLEDSAVYLCASSLVLSYNEQFFGPGTRLTVL.

V gene TRBV27 combines with J gene TRBJ1-2; a weak D match, TRBD1 (6 bases). CDR1 and CDR2 (germline): MNHEY, SMNVEV (reference sequence). Trimming stripped 1 base from V and 0 bases from J, with 15 bases between. This CDR3 comprises 17 residues. CDR3 sequence (DNA): TGTGCCAGCAGTTTATATCCAGGGGAGATTACTAACTATGGCTACACCTTC. Translation gives CASSLYPGEITNYGYTF.

A single count supports this clone. The rearrangement links TRBV9 to TRBJ2-7; possibly TRBD1 for D (6 bases). The CDR3 spans 14 residues. V was clipped by 1 base and J by 6 bases, with 14 bases between them. Per germline, CDR1 SGDLS and CDR2 YYNGEE. CDR3 loop: CASSVTNREPEQYF. CDR3 coding DNA: TGTGCCAGCAGCGTAACCAACAGGGAGCCCGAGCAGTACTTC.

The chain joins TRBV28 to TRBJ2-1; D is ambiguous. V dropped 3 bases and J dropped 2 bases, with 11 bases sitting between them. The CDR3 sequence is 15 residues long. Germline V gene sequence: CDR1 MDHEN, CDR2 SYDVKM. This CDR3 is CASSLTGSTYNEQFF. CDR3 in DNA: TGTGCCAGCAGTTTGACGGGCTCAACCTACAATGAGCAGTTCTTC. The entire variable domain, with the rest obtained from reference TRBV28 and TRBJ2-1, is as follows: DVKVTQSSRYLVKRTGEKVFLECVQDMDHENMFWYRQDPGLGLRLIYFSYDVKMKEKGDIPEGYSVSREKKERFSLILESASTNQTSMYLCASSLTGSTYNEQFFGPGTRLTVL.

This chain uses TRBV11-3 with TRBJ2-1, with D possibly being TRBD1 (6 bases). The V and J ends lost 1 base and 5 bases respectively, with 12 bases between them. In germline, CDR1 is SGHNT, CDR2 YENEEA. The length of the CDR3 is 15 residues. The CDR3 spells CASSLGTATNNEQFF. CDR3 DNA sequence: TGTGCCAGCAGCTTAGGGACAGCAACTAACAATGAGCAGTTCTTC.

DNA of the CDR3: TGTGCCAGCAGTGGGCAAGGGTTTGGAAACACCATATATTTT. It specifies CASSGQGFGNTIYF. The rearrangement uses TRBV6-1 and TRBJ1-3; no firm D call. Germline V gene sequence: CDR1 MNHNS, CDR2 SASEGT. CDR3 size: 14 residues. V was trimmed by 4 bases and J by 3 bases, leaving 10 bases between them.